This entry lists 11 T cell receptor beta chains sequenced from one sample in a study of radiation and T cells in renal cell carcinoma. TCRdb's table, derived via immunoSEQ multiplex PCR, lists solely in-frame clones and lacks some. The sample includes roughly 14,000 clones, 62% of them seen just once. The treatment denotes: treatment-naive control, cytoreductive nephrectomy. The source material was tumor tissue, sampled from a patient whose treatment was nephrectomy without radiotherapy. These TCRs come from a man aged 55 to 70 with renal cell carcinoma.

Here the CDR3 reads CASSLVRQGWGYTF. CDR3 sequence (DNA): TGTGCCAGCAGCTTGGTGCGACAGGGATGGGGCTACACCTTC. This chain joins TRBV5-8 and TRBJ1-2; the match to TRBD1 covers 7 bases. The CDR3 is made up of 14 amino acids. Germline V gene sequence: CDR1 SGHTS, CDR2 YDEGEE. The V and J ends lost 0 bases and 8 bases, in that order; junction bases with no gene match: 7.

This clone was seen more than once but under ten times. This chain joins TRBV28 and TRBJ1-2; TRBD1 is a possible D gene (6 bases). V was pared by 5 bases and J by 4 bases, with 11 bases between. The CDR3 extends over 13 amino acids. The germline V gene has CDR1 MDHEN and CDR2 SYDVKM. Here the CDR3 reads CASSLTGTYGYTF. In DNA, the CDR3 is TGTGCCAGCAGTCTCACAGGGACCTATGGCTACACCTTC.

The CDR3 region has the DNA TGTGCCAGCACCCCGACAAATACGAACACCGGGGAGCTGTTTTTT. Translation: CASTPTNTNTGELFF. The chain carries TRBV6-6 and TRBJ2-2; no clear D gene. Germline V gene data show CDR1 as MNHNY and CDR2 as SVGAGI (reference sequence). The CDR3 consists of 15 residues. The V and J ends lost 7 bases and 0 bases respectively, with 12 bases between them.

This clone was counted between two and nine times. The chain uses TRBV9 and TRBJ2-4; TRBD1 matches 9 bases. CDR1 and CDR2 (germline): SGDLS, YYNGEE. V shed 3 bases, J shed 0 bases, and the junction held 4 bases outside the gene matches. The CDR3 runs 16 residues. CDR3 region: CASSEGTGLAKNIQYF. The CDR3 nucleotides are TGTGCCAGCAGCGAGGGGACAGGGTTAGCCAAAAACATTCAGTACTTC.

There are a few counts of this clone. The chain carries TRBV15 and TRBJ2-1; D perhaps matches TRBD2 (6 bases). Trimming stripped 5 bases from V and 0 bases from J, with 17 bases between. CDR3 length: 17 residues. Looked up from germline, CDR1 is LNHNV and CDR2 is YYDKDF (reference sequence). The CDR3 loop is CATSSFGSGSSYNEQFF. The DNA of the CDR3 is TGTGCCACCAGCTCCTTTGGTAGCGGTAGCTCCTACAATGAGCAGTTCTTC.

CDR3: CASSQDVAGLNEKLFF. The CDR3 region has the DNA TGTGCCAGCAGCCAAGATGTAGCAGGGCTGAATGAAAAACTGTTTTTT. The chain links TRBV14 to TRBJ1-4, with a possible D match to TRBD1 (5 bases). CDR3 length equals 16 residues. Germline CDR1 is SGHDN and CDR2 is FVKESK. V was clipped by 0 bases and J by 5 bases, with 13 bases between them. Based on the CDR3 plus reference TRBV14 and TRBJ1-4, the full variable domain is EAGVTQFPSHSVIEKGQTVTLRCDPISGHDNLYWYRRVMGKEIKFLLHFVKESKQDESGMPNNRFLAERTGGTYSTLKVQPAELEDSGVYFCASSQDVAGLNEKLFFGSGTQLSVL.

The table lists this clone with a few counts. The chain is built from TRBV7-9 and TRBJ1-5, with D possibly TRBD1 on 6 matching bases. Germline V lookup: CDR1 SEHNR, CDR2 FQNEAQ (reference sequence). This CDR3 is 13 amino acids long. Trimming left V 3 bases short and J 4 bases short, with 7 bases between. CDR3 loop: CASSLTGNQPQHF. DNA for the CDR3: TGTGCCAGCAGCTTGACAGGTAATCAGCCCCAGCATTTT.

The rearrangement uses TRBV7-2 and TRBJ2-5, with D possibly matching TRBD2 (5 bases). Near its end, the DNA agrees better with TRBJ2-7, so the J call may be wrong. Per the germline V gene, CDR1 is SGHTA and CDR2 is FQGNSA. The length of the CDR3 is 16 residues. The chain's CDR3 is CASRQTGGPSSYEQYF. The CDR3 DNA reads TGTGCCAGCAGACAGACGGGCGGGCCTAGCTCCTACGAGCAGTACTTC.

The V call is TRBV18, the J call TRBJ1-5; D call uncertain. Per germline, CDR1 KGHSH and CDR2 LQKENI. Trimming left V 3 bases short and J 0 bases short, with 9 bases between. The CDR3 has 15 residues. CDR3 in amino acids: CASSPTTSSNQPQHF. CDR3 nucleotides: TGTGCCAGCTCACCGACCACCAGTAGCAATCAGCCCCAGCATTTT.

In its sample, this clone is medium-sized. This sequence joins TRBV7-8 and TRBJ1-3; D uncertain. Germline assignment: CDR1 SGHVS and CDR2 FQNEAQ. V lost 5 bases to trimming and J lost 0 bases, with 11 bases between them. The CDR3 extends over 15 amino acids. DNA for the CDR3: TGTGCCAGCAGCCCAAATTTTCGCTCTGGAAACACCATATATTTT. It specifies CASSPNFRSGNTIYF.

This clone was observed once. This CDR3 reads CASSSRTGRTEAFF. The CDR3 region has the DNA TGCGCCAGCAGCTCCCGGACAGGGCGGACTGAAGCTTTCTTT. The genes are TRBV5-1 and TRBJ1-1; the match to TRBD1 covers 8 bases. After removal of 3 bases from V and 5 bases from J, the junction contained 6 bases not matched to a gene. CDR1 is SGHRS and CDR2 is YFSETQ in the germline V gene. The CDR3 loop spans 14 amino acids.